The clone carrying this T cell receptor beta chain was seen once. The CDR3 is 15 residues long. Per germline, CDR1 MDHEN and CDR2 SYDVKM. With 2 bases clipped from V and 4 bases from J, the junction kept 4 bases outside the gene matches. The source of the sample is a study of blood T cell repertoires in COVID-19. Study-level information: The origin of the acute and convalescent COVID-19 samples was the United States, Italy and Spain. PBMCs, B-cell-depleted T cells, or T cells provided the cDNA or gDNA that made up the material.

Authors' processing steps: The authors estimated nucleated cell counts from reference gene primer amplification. Some clones are missing from TCRdb's copy, which holds only in-frame ones; the method was immunoSEQ multiplex PCR. V and J calls and clone size are given by that table; D and trimming were obtained from the DNA. Among around 200,000 clones listed, roughly 80% were seen once. This receptor was identified in a woman between 65 and 79 years old with acute or convalescent COVID-19. Sequencing was done on a sample of peripheral blood. The chain recombines TRBV28 with TRBJ2-2; TRBD2 matches at 7 bases. Written as DNA, the CDR3 is TGTGCCAGCAGTTTAGCGGGAGTTGGCACCGGGGAGCTGTTTTTT. Translated, it gives CASSLAGVGTGELFF.